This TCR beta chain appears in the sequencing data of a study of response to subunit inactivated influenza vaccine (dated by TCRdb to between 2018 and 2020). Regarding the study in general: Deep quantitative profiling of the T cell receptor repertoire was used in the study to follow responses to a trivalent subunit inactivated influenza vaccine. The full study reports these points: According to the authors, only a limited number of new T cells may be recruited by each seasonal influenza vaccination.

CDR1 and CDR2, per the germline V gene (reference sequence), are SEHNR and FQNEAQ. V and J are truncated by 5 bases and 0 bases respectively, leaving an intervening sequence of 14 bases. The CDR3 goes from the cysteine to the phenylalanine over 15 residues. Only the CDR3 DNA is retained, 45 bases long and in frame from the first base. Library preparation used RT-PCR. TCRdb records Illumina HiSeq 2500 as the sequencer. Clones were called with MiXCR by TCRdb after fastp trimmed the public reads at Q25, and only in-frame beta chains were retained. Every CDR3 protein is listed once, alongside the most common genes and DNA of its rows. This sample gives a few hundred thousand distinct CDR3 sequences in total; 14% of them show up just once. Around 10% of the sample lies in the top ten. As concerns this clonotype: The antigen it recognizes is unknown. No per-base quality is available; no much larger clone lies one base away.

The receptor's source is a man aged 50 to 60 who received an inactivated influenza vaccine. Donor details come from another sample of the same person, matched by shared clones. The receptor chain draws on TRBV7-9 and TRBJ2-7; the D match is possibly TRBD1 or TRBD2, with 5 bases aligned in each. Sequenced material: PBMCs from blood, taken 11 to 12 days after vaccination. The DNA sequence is TGTGCCAGCAGCCCACAGGACTCGAACTCCTACGAGCAGTACTTC. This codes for CASSPQDSNSYEQYF.